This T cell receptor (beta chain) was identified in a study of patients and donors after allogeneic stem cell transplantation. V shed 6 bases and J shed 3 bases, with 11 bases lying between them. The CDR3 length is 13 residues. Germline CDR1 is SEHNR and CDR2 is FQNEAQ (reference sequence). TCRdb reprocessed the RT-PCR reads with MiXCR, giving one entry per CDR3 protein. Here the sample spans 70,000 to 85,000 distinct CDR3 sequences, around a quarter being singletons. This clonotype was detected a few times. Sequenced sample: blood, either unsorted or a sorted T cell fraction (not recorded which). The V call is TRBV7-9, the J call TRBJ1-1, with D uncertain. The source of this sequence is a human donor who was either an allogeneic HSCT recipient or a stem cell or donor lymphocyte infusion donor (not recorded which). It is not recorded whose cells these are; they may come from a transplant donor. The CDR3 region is CASRLRFDTEAFF. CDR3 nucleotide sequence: TGTGCCAGCAGACTTCGGTTTGACACTGAAGCTTTCTTT.